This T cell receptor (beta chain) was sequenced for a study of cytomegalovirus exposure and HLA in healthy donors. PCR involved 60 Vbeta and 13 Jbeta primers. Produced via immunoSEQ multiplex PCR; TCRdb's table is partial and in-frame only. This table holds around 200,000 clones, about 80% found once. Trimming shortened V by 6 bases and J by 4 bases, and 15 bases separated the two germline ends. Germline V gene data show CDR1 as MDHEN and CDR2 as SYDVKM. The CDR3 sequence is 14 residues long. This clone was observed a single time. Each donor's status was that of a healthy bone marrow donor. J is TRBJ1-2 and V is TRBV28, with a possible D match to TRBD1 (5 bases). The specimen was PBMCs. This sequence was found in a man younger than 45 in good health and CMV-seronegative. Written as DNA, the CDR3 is TGTGCCAGCAGCGTTGGTACAGGCTTCTATGGCTACACCTTC. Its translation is CASSVGTGFYGYTF.